Sequencing of this T cell receptor (beta chain) was carried out in a study of CD8 T cells in Susac syndrome. The V and J ends lost 3 bases and 6 bases, in that order; junction bases with no gene match: 8. The CDR3 length is 15 residues. From germline, CDR1 is KGHDR and CDR2 SFDVKD. The study sequenced TCR beta in blood CD8+ and CD4+ T cells. Patients with stable or active relapsing-remitting disease, all of them treatment-naive, made up the multiple sclerosis controls. The TEMRA cells underwent FACS enrichment, while the CD8+ and CD4+ T cells underwent negative isolation. RNA in amounts of roughly 0.5 to 1 ug was reverse transcribed with random hexamers. The CDR3 of TCR beta was amplified by immunoSEQ multiplex PCR across 54 Vbeta and 13 Jbeta. TCRdb called the immunoSEQ multiplex PCR reads again in MiXCR, with one record for every CDR3 protein. The sample consists of over 350,000 distinct CDR3 sequences, 75% to 90% of them appearing once.

This TCR was recovered from a human donor with multiple sclerosis. The sequenced sample consisted of CD8+ T cells from PBMCs. The chain is built from TRBV24-1 and TRBJ2-3; 7 nucleotides agree with TRBD1. This CDR3 is CATSDPIDRADTQYF. The CDR3 nucleotides read TGTGCCACCAGTGATCCGATCGACAGGGCTGATACGCAGTATTTT.